The 27 T cell receptor beta chains given below trace back to one sample, sequenced in a study of T cell responses to AZD1222 COVID-19 vaccine. Assay used: immunoSEQ multiplex PCR; TCRdb lists only in-frame clones, some missing. This table holds about 100,000 clones, roughly nine tenths found once. The sample was peripheral blood, taken on day 0 of AZD1222 vaccination. The receptors here all came from an adult in good health.

CDR3 loop: CASSLGQGPTGELFF. CDR3 DNA: TGTGCCAGCAGCTTAGGACAGGGCCCCACCGGGGAGCTGTTTTTT. This chain connects TRBV7-3 to TRBJ2-2; 8 bases align to TRBD1. Germline lookup yields CDR1 SGHTA and CDR2 FQGTGA. The trim removed 2 bases at V and 4 bases at J, leaving 3 bases unmatched. The CDR3 loop spans 15 amino acids.

The genes are TRBV6-4 and TRBJ1-6, with D perhaps TRBD1 (5 bases). The CDR3 runs 16 residues. V was cut by 3 bases and J by 13 bases, with 22 bases left in between. Germline CDR1 and CDR2: MRHNA and SNTAGT. CDR3 protein: CASSEAGTDQIHPLHF. The CDR3 coding sequence is TGTGCCAGCAGTGAGGCCGGGACGGACCAAATTCACCCCCTCCACTTT.

The V gene is TRBV12-3 or TRBV12-4, the J gene TRBJ1-1; TRBD1 might be the D (6 bases). The V end was cut by 7 bases, the J end by 4 bases, with 10 bases between. There are 12 residues in the CDR3. CDR3 in amino acids: CASILDSTEAFF. Here the CDR3 DNA reads TGTGCCAGCATCCTGGACAGCACTGAAGCTTTCTTT.

The V call is TRBV5-1, the J call TRBJ2-7; D is unclear. Germline V gene sequence: CDR1 SGHRS, CDR2 YFSETQ. Trimming pared 0 bases from V and 4 bases from J, leaving 14 bases between. CDR3 length: 15 residues. CDR3 loop: CASSLEGRGQYEQYF. CDR3 bases: TGCGCCAGCAGCTTGGAGGGCCGTGGCCAATACGAGCAGTACTTC.

Here the CDR3 reads CASSPGFGSNYGYTF. For the CDR3, the DNA is TGTGCCAGCAGCCCGGGGTTTGGTTCGAACTATGGCTACACCTTC. This chain uses TRBV5-6 with TRBJ1-2; no clear D. V lost 4 bases to trimming and J lost 2 bases, with 15 bases between them. From germline, CDR1 is SGHDT and CDR2 YYEEEE. The length of the CDR3 is 15 residues. Combining the CDR3 with reference TRBV5-6 and TRBJ1-2 gives the whole variable domain DAGVTQSPTHLIKTRGQQVTLRCSPKSGHDTVSWYQQALGQGPQFIFQYYEEEERQRGNFPDRFSGHQFPNYSSELNVNALLLGDSALYLCASSPGFGSNYGYTFGSGTRLTVV.

V is TRBV19 and J is TRBJ2-4, with 8 bases identical to TRBD2. Germline V gene data show CDR1 as LNHDA and CDR2 as SQIVND (reference sequence). V lost 5 bases to trimming and J lost 2 bases; unmatched junction nucleotides: 11. The CDR3 runs to 17 residues. CDR3 amino acids: CASSANFVSGTKNIQYF. The CDR3 nucleotides are TGTGCCAGTAGTGCAAACTTCGTTAGCGGGACCAAAAACATTCAGTACTTC.

The chain is built from TRBV6-2 or TRBV6-3 and TRBJ1-3, with TRBD1 matching over 7 bases. Germline assignment: CDR1 MNHEY and CDR2 SVGEGT. V was pared by 6 bases and J by 3 bases, with 5 bases of the junction left unmatched. CDR3 size: 14 residues. The DNA of the CDR3 is TGTGCCAGCAGCCGACAGGGTGTTGGAAACACCATATATTTT. Translated: CASSRQGVGNTIYF.

The rearrangement joins TRBV7-9 to TRBJ1-2, with a tentative D call TRBD1 (5 bases). CDR3 length: 14 residues. Germline values: CDR1 SEHNR, CDR2 FQNEAQ (reference sequence). Trimming removed 5 bases from V and 3 bases from J, with 13 bases in between. CDR3 DNA: TGTGCCAGCAGCGTGTCCCCCAGGGACTATGGCTACACCTTC. It encodes CASSVSPRDYGYTF.

A few counts support this clone. The chain couples TRBV14 to TRBJ1-3; D ambiguous. Germline values: CDR1 SGHDN, CDR2 FVKESK. Trimming removed 4 bases from V and 8 bases from J, with 15 bases in between. The CDR3 runs to 14 residues. This CDR3 reads CASSRRPSGDTIYF. The CDR3 coding sequence is TGTGCCAGCAGCCGACGACCGAGCGGGGACACCATATATTTT.

CDR3 amino acids: CAWSQQGAYEQYF. CDR3 nucleotide sequence: TGTGCCTGGAGTCAGCAGGGGGCCTACGAGCAGTACTTC. J is TRBJ2-7 and V is TRBV30; 7 positions agree with TRBD1. Germline V gene lookup returns CDR1 GTSNPN and CDR2 SVGIG (reference sequence). Losses at the gene ends were 2 bases for V and 2 bases for J; bases not matched to a gene: 3. The CDR3 spans 13 residues.

This clone appeared once. The chain links TRBV5-1 to TRBJ1-2, with a tentative D call TRBD1 (5 bases). The germline V gene encodes CDR1 SGHRS and CDR2 YFSETQ. This CDR3 spans 14 amino acids. Trimming pared 1 base from V and 1 base from J, leaving 8 bases between. The DNA of the CDR3 is TGCGCCAGCAGCTTGCAAGGGGATAACTATGGCTACACCTTC. Protein: CASSLQGDNYGYTF.

As to this clone: This CDR3 is also generated by other DNA sequences in the sample. The chain recombines TRBV7-9 with TRBJ1-1; a weak D match, TRBD1 (6 bases). Trimming left V 5 bases short and J 0 bases short, with 10 bases between. There are 14 residues in the CDR3. Germline assignment: CDR1 SEHNR and CDR2 FQNEAQ (reference sequence). CDR3 bases: TGTGCCAGCAGCCTACAGGGCATGAACACTGAAGCTTTCTTT. This sequence encodes CASSLQGMNTEAFF.

The genes are TRBV28 and TRBJ1-1; D is unresolved. Per germline, CDR1 MDHEN and CDR2 SYDVKM. CDR3 size: 15 residues. V lost 1 base and J 0 bases, leaving 9 bases between the germline ends. Here the CDR3 reads CASSLSERLNTEAFF. CDR3 in DNA: TGTGCCAGCAGTTTATCCGAGCGACTGAACACTGAAGCTTTCTTT.

The rearrangement links TRBV11-2 to TRBJ2-5, with 12 nucleotides matching TRBD2. Germline CDR1 and CDR2: SGHAT and FQNNGV. This CDR3 comprises 16 residues. The V and J ends lost 3 bases and 2 bases, in that order; junction bases with no gene match: 4. CDR3 nucleotide sequence: TGTGCCAGCAGCTTTGGGACTAGCGGGCATCAAGAGACCCAGTACTTC. It specifies CASSFGTSGHQETQYF.

The chain has TRBV9 and TRBJ2-7, with D unresolved. This CDR3 contains 12 residues. Trimming cost V 3 bases and J 3 bases, with 7 bases left between them. CDR1 is SGDLS, CDR2 YYNGEE, per germline. The DNA for the CDR3 is TGTGCCAGCAGCGACGGCGGCTACGAGCAGTACTTC. Protein sequence: CASSDGGYEQYF.

The chain is built from TRBV3-1 (or the pseudogene TRBV3-2) and TRBJ2-7, with a possible D match to TRBD2 (6 bases). There are 15 residues in the CDR3. Trimming cost V 0 bases and J 3 bases, with 12 bases left between them. Germline V gene lookup returns CDR1 LGHDT and CDR2 YNNKEL (reference sequence). The CDR3 DNA is TGTGCCAGCAGCCAAGAGGTCGCGACTAGCTACGAGCAGTACTTC. It specifies CASSQEVATSYEQYF.

V and J are TRBV19 and TRBJ1-2; D uncertain. CDR1 and CDR2 (germline): LNHDA, SQIVND (reference sequence). With 3 bases removed from V and 6 bases from J, the gap between germline ends came to 20 bases. The CDR3 runs 16 residues. CDR3 nucleotides: TGTGCCAGTAGTATCCCTGCGACGCCCGGCACTGATGGCTACACCTTC. Protein sequence: CASSIPATPGTDGYTF. Full variable domain (missing parts from reference TRBV19 and TRBJ1-2): DGGITQSPKYLFRKEGQNVTLSCEQNLNHDAMYWYRQDPGQGLRLIYYSQIVNDFQKGDIAEGYSVSREKKESFPLTVTSAQKNPTAFYLCASSIPATPGTDGYTFGSGTRLTVV.

The gene calls are TRBV19 and TRBJ2-1; D not resolved. The germline gives CDR1 LNHDA, CDR2 SQIVND (reference sequence). V was pared by 3 bases and J by 7 bases, with 7 bases between. The CDR3 has 12 amino acids. The CDR3 reads CASSMNGNEQFF. The CDR3, as DNA: TGTGCCAGTAGTATGAACGGAAATGAGCAGTTCTTC.

The chain recombines TRBV28 with TRBJ2-3, with D perhaps TRBD2 (5 bases). The CDR3 is 15 residues long. V lost 5 bases and J lost 0, with 12 bases in between. Germline V gene lookup returns CDR1 MDHEN and CDR2 SYDVKM. The CDR3 loop reads CASSPSGPSTDTQYF. The CDR3 coding sequence is TGTGCCAGCAGTCCCAGCGGTCCTAGCACAGATACGCAGTATTTT.

This chain connects TRBV10-3 to TRBJ1-5, with TRBD1 matching over 9 bases. Germline trimming cut 3 bases from V and 3 bases from J; bases unmatched to any gene: 6. Germline CDR1 reads ENHRY; CDR2 reads SYGVKD. The CDR3 contains 16 residues. CDR3 DNA sequence: TGTGCCATCAGTGATAGGGGACAGGGCACCAATCAGCCCCAGCATTTT. Protein sequence: CAISDRGQGTNQPQHF.

Of note for this clone: Other nucleotide sequences from this sample produce the same CDR3. The chain joins TRBV28 to TRBJ2-4; no clear D gene. In germline, CDR1 is MDHEN, CDR2 SYDVKM. Between the trimmed V and J ends, which lost 5 bases and 1 base, there was a span of 3 bases. This CDR3 spans 12 amino acids. The CDR3 region is CASSLAKNIQYF. The CDR3 DNA is TGTGCCAGCAGTCTGGCCAAAAACATTCAGTACTTC.

This sequence joins TRBV27 and TRBJ2-2; TRBD1 matches at 9 bases. Looked up from germline, CDR1 is MNHEY and CDR2 is SMNVEV (reference sequence). With 5 bases clipped from V and 2 bases from J, the junction kept 9 bases outside the gene matches. The CDR3 loop spans 17 amino acids. CDR3 protein: CASSRTGAPTNTGELFF. CDR3 nucleotides: TGTGCCAGCAGTCGGACAGGGGCCCCCACAAACACCGGGGAGCTGTTTTTT.

This clone was detected only once. The V and J genes are TRBV5-1 and TRBJ2-7, with 7 nucleotides matching TRBD2. The CDR3 runs 14 residues. The V gene end was trimmed by 1 base and the J gene end by 6 bases; junction bases not matched to a gene: 7. Germline V gene sequence: CDR1 SGHRS, CDR2 YFSETQ. CDR3 loop: CASSLNGGISEQYF. The CDR3 coding sequence is TGCGCCAGCAGCTTGAACGGGGGGATAAGCGAGCAGTACTTC.

This chain links TRBV5-1 with TRBJ2-5, with D perhaps matching TRBD1 (6 bases). Trimming took off 3 bases at V and 0 bases at J, with 9 bases between the two ends. From germline, CDR1 is SGHRS and CDR2 YFSETQ. The CDR3 is made up of 14 amino acids. DNA for the CDR3: TGCGCCAGCAGCTGGGGGACATACCAAGAGACCCAGTACTTC. Encoded protein: CASSWGTYQETQYF.

The CDR3 DNA reads as TGTGCCAGCAGCTTGGGACAGGGGCCGGCACCCCTCCACTTT. It yields the protein CASSLGQGPAPLHF. The chain employs TRBV7-8 and TRBJ1-6; TRBD1 matches at 10 bases. The CDR3 consists of 14 residues. V lost 3 bases and J lost 11; bases outside the gene matches: 4. In germline, CDR1 is SGHVS, CDR2 FQNEAQ.

This clone was counted only a few times. The gene calls are TRBV5-1 and TRBJ2-5; tentative D call: TRBD1 (6 bases). In germline, CDR1 is SGHRS, CDR2 YFSETQ. Trimming took 3 bases from V and 4 from J, leaving 13 bases between them. The CDR3 loop spans 14 amino acids. CDR3 nucleotide sequence: TGCGCCAGCAGCTGGAGACAGGATCGAGAGACCCAGTACTTC. As protein: CASSWRQDRETQYF.

J is TRBJ1-5 and V is TRBV28; D is ambiguous. Germline CDR1 MDHEN, CDR2 SYDVKM. The CDR3 sequence is 14 residues long. The V and J ends lost 5 bases and 9 bases respectively, with 17 bases between them. The CDR3 reads CASSTVTWMGPQHF. DNA of the CDR3: TGTGCCAGCAGTACCGTCACCTGGATGGGGCCCCAGCATTTT.